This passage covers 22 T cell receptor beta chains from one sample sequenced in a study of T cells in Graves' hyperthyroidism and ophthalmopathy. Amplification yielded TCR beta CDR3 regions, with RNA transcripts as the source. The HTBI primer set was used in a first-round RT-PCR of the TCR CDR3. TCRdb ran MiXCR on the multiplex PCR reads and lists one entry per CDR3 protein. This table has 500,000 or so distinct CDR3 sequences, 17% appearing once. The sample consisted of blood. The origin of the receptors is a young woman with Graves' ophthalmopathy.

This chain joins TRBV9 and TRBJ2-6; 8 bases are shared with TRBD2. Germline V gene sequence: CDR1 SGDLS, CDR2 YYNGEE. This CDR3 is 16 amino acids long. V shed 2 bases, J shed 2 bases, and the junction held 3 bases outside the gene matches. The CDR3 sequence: CASSVPGGPGANVLTF. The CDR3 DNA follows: TGTGCCAGCAGCGTCCCGGGGGGGCCTGGGGCCAACGTCCTGACTTTC.

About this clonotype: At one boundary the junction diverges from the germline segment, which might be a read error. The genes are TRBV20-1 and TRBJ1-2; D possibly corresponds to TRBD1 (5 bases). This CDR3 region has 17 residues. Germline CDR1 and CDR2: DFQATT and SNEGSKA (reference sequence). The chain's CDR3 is CSASQSGAPSSNYDYTF. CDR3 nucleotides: TGCAGTGCTAGTCAATCCGGGGCCCCCTCCTCTAACTATGACTACACCTTC.

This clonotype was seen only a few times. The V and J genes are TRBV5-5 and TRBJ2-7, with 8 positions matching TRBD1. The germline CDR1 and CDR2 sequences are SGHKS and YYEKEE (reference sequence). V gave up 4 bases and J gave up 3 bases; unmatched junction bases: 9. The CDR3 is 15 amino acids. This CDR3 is CASSQTGDEYYEQYF. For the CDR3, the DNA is TGTGCCAGCAGCCAGACAGGGGACGAATACTACGAGCAGTACTTC.

The CDR3 nucleotides are TGTGCCAGCTCAGGAAAACCAACAGGGAACACTGAAGCTTTCTTT. Translated, it gives CASSGKPTGNTEAFF. V usage is TRBV18 and J usage is TRBJ1-1; D might be TRBD1 (5 bases). Germline CDR1 is KGHSH and CDR2 is LQKENI. V lost 5 bases to trimming and J lost 1 base, with 14 bases between them. The CDR3 runs to 15 residues.

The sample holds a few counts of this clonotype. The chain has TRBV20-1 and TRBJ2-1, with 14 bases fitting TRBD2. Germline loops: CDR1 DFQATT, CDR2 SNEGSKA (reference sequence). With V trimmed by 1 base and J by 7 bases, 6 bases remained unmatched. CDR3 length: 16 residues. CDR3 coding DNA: TGCAGTGCTAGAGGCGGACTAGCGGGGGGCGGGAATGAGCAGTTCTTC. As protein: CSARGGLAGGGNEQFF.

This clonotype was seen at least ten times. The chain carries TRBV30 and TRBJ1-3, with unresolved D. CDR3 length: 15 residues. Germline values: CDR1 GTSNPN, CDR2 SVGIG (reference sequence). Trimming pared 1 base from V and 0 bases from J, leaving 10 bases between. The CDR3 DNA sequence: TGTGCCTGGAGTGGGCGAATAAGCTCTGGAAACACCATATATTTT. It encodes CAWSGRISSGNTIYF.

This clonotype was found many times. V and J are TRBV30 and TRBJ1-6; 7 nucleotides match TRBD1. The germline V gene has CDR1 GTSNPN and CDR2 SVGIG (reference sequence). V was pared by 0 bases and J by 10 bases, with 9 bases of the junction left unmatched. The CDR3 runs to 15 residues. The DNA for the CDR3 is TGTGCCTGGAGTGTAATAGGGACAGTGTGGTCACCCCTCCACTTT. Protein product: CAWSVIGTVWSPLHF.

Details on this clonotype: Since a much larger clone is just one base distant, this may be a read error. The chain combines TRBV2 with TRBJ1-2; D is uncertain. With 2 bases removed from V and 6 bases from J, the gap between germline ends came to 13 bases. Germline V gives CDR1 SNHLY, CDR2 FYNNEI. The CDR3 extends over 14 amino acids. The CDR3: CASSESETPNGYTF. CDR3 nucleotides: TGTGCCAGCAGTGAATCGGAGACACCTAATGGCTACACCTTC.

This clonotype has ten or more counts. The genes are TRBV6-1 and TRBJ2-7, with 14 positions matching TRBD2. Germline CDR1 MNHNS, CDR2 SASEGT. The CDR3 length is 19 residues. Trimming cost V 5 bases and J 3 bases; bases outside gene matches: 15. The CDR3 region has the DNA TGTGCCAGCAGTCCCGGGACATCCGGGACTAGCGGGAGTAGCTACGAGCAGTACTTC. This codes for CASSPGTSGTSGSSYEQYF.

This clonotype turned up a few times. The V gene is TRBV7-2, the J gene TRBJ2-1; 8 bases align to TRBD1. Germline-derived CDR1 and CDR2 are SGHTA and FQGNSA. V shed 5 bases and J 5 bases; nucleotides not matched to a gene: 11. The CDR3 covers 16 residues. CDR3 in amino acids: CASSASPGQENNEQFF. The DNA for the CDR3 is TGTGCCAGCAGCGCCTCCCCGGGACAGGAGAACAATGAGCAGTTCTTC.

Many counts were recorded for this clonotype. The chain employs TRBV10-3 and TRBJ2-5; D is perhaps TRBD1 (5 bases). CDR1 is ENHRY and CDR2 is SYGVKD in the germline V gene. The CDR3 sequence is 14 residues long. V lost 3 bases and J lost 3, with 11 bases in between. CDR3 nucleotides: TGTGCCATCAGTGAAGGGGCCAAGGAAGAGACCCAGTACTTC. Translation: CAISEGAKEETQYF.

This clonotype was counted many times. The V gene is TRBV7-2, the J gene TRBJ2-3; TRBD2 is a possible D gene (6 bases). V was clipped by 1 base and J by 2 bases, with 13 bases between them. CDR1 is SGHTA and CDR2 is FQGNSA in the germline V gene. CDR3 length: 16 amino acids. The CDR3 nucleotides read TGTGCCAGCAGCTTAGTGGGACTCCCTAACACAGATACGCAGTATTTT. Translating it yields CASSLVGLPNTDTQYF.

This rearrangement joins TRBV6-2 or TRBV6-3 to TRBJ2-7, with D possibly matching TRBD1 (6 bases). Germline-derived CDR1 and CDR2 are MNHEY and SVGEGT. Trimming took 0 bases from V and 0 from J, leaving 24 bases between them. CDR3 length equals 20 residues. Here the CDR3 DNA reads TGTGCCAGCAGTTACTCGAATCCCTTCAGGGGCGCCGGAAGCTCCTACGAGCAGTACTTC. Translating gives CASSYSNPFRGAGSSYEQYF.

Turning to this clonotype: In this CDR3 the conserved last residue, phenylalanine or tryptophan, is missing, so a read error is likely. The CDR3 DNA follows: TGCGCCAGCAGCTTGGAGGCCACGGGGGAGCAGTACCTC. This gives the protein CASSLEATGEQYL. This chain uses TRBV5-1 with TRBJ2-7; perhaps TRBD2 as D (5 bases). V shed 0 bases and J shed 7 bases, with 11 bases lying between them. The germline V gene encodes CDR1 SGHRS and CDR2 YFSETQ. CDR3 length equals 13 residues.

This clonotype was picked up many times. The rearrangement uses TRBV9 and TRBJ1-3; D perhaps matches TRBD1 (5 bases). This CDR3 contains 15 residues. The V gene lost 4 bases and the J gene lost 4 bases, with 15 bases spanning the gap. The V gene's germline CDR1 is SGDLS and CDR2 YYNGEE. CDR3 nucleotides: TGTGCCAGCAGCCTCTCCGGGACTGAAGGAAACACCATATATTTT. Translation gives CASSLSGTEGNTIYF.

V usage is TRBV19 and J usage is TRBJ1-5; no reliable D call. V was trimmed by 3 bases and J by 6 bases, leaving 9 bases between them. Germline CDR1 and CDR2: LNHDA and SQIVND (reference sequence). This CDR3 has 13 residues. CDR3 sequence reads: CASSIIGFQPQHF. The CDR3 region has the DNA TGTGCCAGTAGTATTATCGGGTTTCAGCCCCAGCATTTT.

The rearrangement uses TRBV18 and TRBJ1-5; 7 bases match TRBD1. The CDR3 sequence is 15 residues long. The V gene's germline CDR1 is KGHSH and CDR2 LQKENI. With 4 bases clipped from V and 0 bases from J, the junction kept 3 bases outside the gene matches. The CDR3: CASSQGQNSNQPQHF. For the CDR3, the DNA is TGTGCCAGCTCACAGGGACAGAATAGCAATCAGCCCCAGCATTTT.

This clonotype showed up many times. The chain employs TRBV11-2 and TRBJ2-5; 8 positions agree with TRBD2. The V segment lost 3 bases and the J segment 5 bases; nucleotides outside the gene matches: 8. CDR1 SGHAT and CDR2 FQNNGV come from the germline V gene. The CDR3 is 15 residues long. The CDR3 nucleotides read TGTGCCAGCAGCTTCCTAGCGGGCGTAGGGGAGACCCAGTACTTC. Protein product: CASSFLAGVGETQYF.

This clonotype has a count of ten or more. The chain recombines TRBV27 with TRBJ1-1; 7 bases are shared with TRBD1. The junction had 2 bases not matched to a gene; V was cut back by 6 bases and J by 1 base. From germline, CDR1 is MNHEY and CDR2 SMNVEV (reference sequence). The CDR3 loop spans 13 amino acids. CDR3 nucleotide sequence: TGTGCCAGCAGGACAGGGCCGAACACTGAAGCTTTCTTT. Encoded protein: CASRTGPNTEAFF.

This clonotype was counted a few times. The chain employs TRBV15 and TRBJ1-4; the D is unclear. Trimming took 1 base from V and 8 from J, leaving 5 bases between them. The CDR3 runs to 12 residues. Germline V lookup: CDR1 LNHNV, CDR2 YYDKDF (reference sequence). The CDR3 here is CATSRGEEKLFF. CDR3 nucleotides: TGTGCCACCAGCAGAGGGGAGGAAAAACTGTTTTTT.

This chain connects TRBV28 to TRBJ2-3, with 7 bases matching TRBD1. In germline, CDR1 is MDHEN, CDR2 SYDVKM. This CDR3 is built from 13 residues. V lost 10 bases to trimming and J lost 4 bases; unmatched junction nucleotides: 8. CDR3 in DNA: TGTGCCATCCTAGGACAGGACCCAGATACGCAGTATTTT. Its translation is CAILGQDPDTQYF.

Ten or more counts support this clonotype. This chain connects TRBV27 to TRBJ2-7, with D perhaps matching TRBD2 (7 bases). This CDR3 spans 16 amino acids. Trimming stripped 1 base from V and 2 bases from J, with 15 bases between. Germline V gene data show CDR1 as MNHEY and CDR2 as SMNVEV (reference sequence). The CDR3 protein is CASSLLGGAGPYEQYF. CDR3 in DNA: TGTGCCAGCAGTTTATTGGGGGGGGCTGGGCCCTACGAGCAGTACTTC.